This TCR beta chain was retrieved from a study of shared clonotypes between healthy human individuals. The CDR3 sequence is 14 residues long. The V segment lost 8 bases and the J segment 5 bases; nucleotides outside the gene matches: 11. The germline gives CDR1 ENHRY, CDR2 SYGVKD. Only one count was recorded for this clone. TCRdb's table, derived via immunoSEQ multiplex PCR, lists solely in-frame clones and lacks some. This table holds 1.4 million to 1.5 million clones, more than 95% found once. This TCR derives from a young man in good health. The sequenced sample consisted of naive CD4+ T cells sorted from blood. Subset described: CD45RA+ positively selected. The rearrangement joins TRBV10-3 to TRBJ2-7; 8 nucleotides line up with TRBD2. The chain's CDR3 is CAIARGGGSHEQYF. The CDR3 DNA reads as TGTGCCATCGCCCGGGGGGGCGGGAGCCACGAGCAGTACTTC.